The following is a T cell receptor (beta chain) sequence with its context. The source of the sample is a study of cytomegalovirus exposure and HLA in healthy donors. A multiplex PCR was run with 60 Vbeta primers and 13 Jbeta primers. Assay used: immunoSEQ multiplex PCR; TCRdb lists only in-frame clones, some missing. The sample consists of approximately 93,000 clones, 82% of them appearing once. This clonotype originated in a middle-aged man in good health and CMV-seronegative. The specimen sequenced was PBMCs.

This CDR3 reads CASSLGPREQYF. The CDR3 DNA is TGTGCCAGCAGCTTAGGCCCCCGGGAGCAGTACTTC. The J gene is TRBJ2-7, the V gene TRBV7-9; D unresolved. V was pared by 1 base and J by 7 bases, with 8 bases between. This CDR3 contains 12 residues. Germline V gene sequence: CDR1 SEHNR, CDR2 FQNEAQ (reference sequence).